Below are 22 T cell receptor beta chains sequenced from a single sample in a study of T cell responses to AZD1222 COVID-19 vaccine. The table came from immunoSEQ multiplex PCR; TCRdb's copy has only in-frame clones and leaves some out. The sample records some 140,000 clones, 80% to 90% being singletons. The material was peripheral blood, obtained on day 0 of MenACWY control vaccination. These receptors were collected from an adult in good health.

The genes are TRBV5-4 and TRBJ2-2; the D is unclear. V was cut by 5 bases and J by 1 base, with 0 bases left in between. This CDR3 has 11 residues. Germline lookup yields CDR1 SGHNT and CDR2 YYREEE (reference sequence). The CDR3, as DNA: TGTGCCAGCAGGAACACCGGGGAGCTGTTTTTT. Translated, it gives CASRNTGELFF.

This clone has only one observation. This sequence joins TRBV28 and TRBJ1-5; D is uncertain. Germline CDR1 MDHEN, CDR2 SYDVKM. The CDR3 contains 11 residues. V dropped 4 bases and J dropped 6 bases, with 4 bases sitting between them. This CDR3 reads CASSSSQPQHF. The CDR3 DNA reads as TGTGCCAGCAGTTCTTCTCAGCCCCAGCATTTT.

This chain links TRBV6-1 with TRBJ1-2, with a tentative D call TRBD1 (5 bases). CDR3 length: 13 amino acids. V gave up 5 bases and J gave up 6 bases, with 13 bases separating them. CDR1 is MNHNS, CDR2 SASEGT, per germline. DNA for the CDR3: TGTGCCAGCAGTTGGGACCCCCGAGATGGCTACACCTTC. This sequence encodes CASSWDPRDGYTF.

The chain has TRBV4-2 and TRBJ1-1, with D possibly matching TRBD1 (5 bases). Trimming removed 1 base from V and 6 bases from J, with 12 bases in between. The CDR3 loop spans 14 amino acids. Per germline, CDR1 LGHNA and CDR2 YNFKEQ. DNA of the CDR3: TGTGCCAGCAGCCAAGCGGGGCCCGCGGCTGAAGCTTTCTTT. Translated, it gives CASSQAGPAAEAFF.

This clone appeared a single time. J is TRBJ2-5 and V is TRBV5-1; D ambiguous. Germline lookup yields CDR1 SGHRS and CDR2 YFSETQ. The CDR3 consists of 14 residues. V gave up 0 bases and J gave up 2 bases, with 8 bases separating them. The CDR3 bases are TGCGCCAGCAGCTTGGCGGCCAAACAAGAGACCCAGTACTTC. It translates to CASSLAAKQETQYF. The full variable domain, rest sourced from reference TRBV5-1 and TRBJ2-5, is KAGVTQTPRYLIKTRGQQVTLSCSPISGHRSVSWYQQTPGQGLQFLFEYFSETQRNKGNFPGRFSGRQFSNSRSEMNVSTLELGDSALYLCASSLAAKQETQYFGPGTRLLVL.

This clone was detected a few times. The chain has TRBV6-2 or TRBV6-3 and TRBJ2-1; the match to TRBD1 covers 8 bases. The CDR3 spans 15 residues. Germline V lookup: CDR1 MNHEY, CDR2 SVGEGT. The ends lost 5 bases at V and 4 bases at J; junction bases unmatched: 7. The CDR3 region is CASSRTGRLYNEQFF. CDR3 nucleotides: TGTGCCAGCAGTAGGACAGGGCGGCTATACAATGAGCAGTTCTTC.

The chain combines TRBV15 with TRBJ1-6; D call uncertain. Trimming took 1 base from V and 9 from J, leaving 25 bases between them. Per germline, CDR1 LNHNV and CDR2 YYDKDF (reference sequence). CDR3 length: 19 amino acids. The CDR3 bases are TGTGCCACCAGCAGAGGACTCCGAGGCCCGGAGGACCCCAGTTCACCCCTCCACTTT. Encoded protein: CATSRGLRGPEDPSSPLHF.

In this sample, this clone turned up a few times. CDR3 sequence reads: CASSSPNKDWFGGGYTF. The CDR3 coding sequence is TGTGCCAGCAGTTCGCCAAACAAGGACTGGTTCGGGGGAGGCTACACCTTC. This chain links TRBV28 with TRBJ1-2, with D perhaps TRBD1 (5 bases). Trimming stripped 4 bases from V and 8 bases from J, with 26 bases between. Germline-derived CDR1 and CDR2 are MDHEN and SYDVKM. This CDR3 contains 17 residues.

The count of this clone is one. This chain joins TRBV5-4 and TRBJ2-7; D possibly uses TRBD1 or TRBD2 (5 bases each). V was cut by 0 bases and J by 4 bases, with 14 bases left in between. CDR1 and CDR2 from the germline V gene are SGHNT and YYREEE (reference sequence). The CDR3 is made up of 15 amino acids. Here the CDR3 reads CASSLGGRGAYEQYF. The CDR3 nucleotides are TGTGCCAGCAGCTTGGGAGGTAGGGGAGCATACGAGCAGTACTTC.

This rearrangement joins TRBV12-3 or TRBV12-4 to TRBJ2-1, with D unclear. The V end lost 5 bases, the J end lost 4 bases, and 9 bases lay between the germline ends. There are 13 residues in the CDR3. CDR3 nucleotides: TGTGCCAGCAGTAGGTTTCAGTACAATGAGCAGTTCTTC. Encoded protein: CASSRFQYNEQFF.

This rearrangement joins TRBV28 to TRBJ1-1; D gene unclear. The CDR3 has 13 amino acids. The germline V and J ends were trimmed by 4 bases and 1 base, with 7 bases remaining between them. Per the germline V gene, CDR1 is MDHEN and CDR2 is SYDVKM. The CDR3 sequence is CASSSVGNTEAFF. The CDR3 DNA reads TGTGCCAGCAGTTCAGTAGGGAACACTGAAGCTTTCTTT.

The DNA for the CDR3 is TGTGCCAGCAGCCAAGATACAGGGGGAAGGGGCTATGGCTACACCTTC. Protein sequence: CASSQDTGGRGYGYTF. V and J are TRBV3-1 (or the pseudogene TRBV3-2) and TRBJ1-2, with 8 nucleotides matching TRBD1. V dropped 0 bases and J dropped 4; count of bases not matched to a gene: 7. Germline CDR1 reads LGHDT; CDR2 reads YNNKEL (reference sequence). The CDR3 sequence is 16 residues long.

This rearrangement joins TRBV5-1 to TRBJ2-7; no clear D gene. This CDR3 has 14 residues. CDR1 and CDR2 from the germline V gene are SGHRS and YFSETQ. V lost 4 bases, J lost 0 bases, and 11 bases lay in between. CDR3 amino acids: CASSPIPSSYEQYF. Here the CDR3 DNA reads TGCGCCAGCAGCCCCATCCCCAGCTCCTACGAGCAGTACTTC.

The chain recombines TRBV10-3 with TRBJ2-3; 13 nucleotides match TRBD2. The CDR3 has 17 residues. V lost 2 bases and J lost 2; bases outside the gene matches: 4. Germline lookup yields CDR1 ENHRY and CDR2 SYGVKD. Here the CDR3 DNA reads TGTGCCATCAGTGAGGGGACTAGCGGGGTCTACACAGATACGCAGTATTTT. It translates to CAISEGTSGVYTDTQYF.

The chain recombines TRBV7-2 with TRBJ2-3; D tentatively reads TRBD1 or TRBD2 (7 bases each). Germline V gene lookup returns CDR1 SGHTA and CDR2 FQGNSA. V lost 4 bases to trimming and J lost 2 bases, with 13 bases between them. This CDR3 comprises 15 residues. The CDR3 DNA is TGTGCCAGCAGCTCTCAGGGGGGGTTCACAGATACGCAGTATTTT. The encoded protein is CASSSQGGFTDTQYF.

V usage is TRBV25-1 and J usage is TRBJ2-5; D perhaps matches TRBD2 (7 bases). The length of the CDR3 is 14 residues. CDR1 and CDR2 (germline): MGHDK, SYGVNS. Trimming cost V 4 bases and J 5 bases, with 14 bases left between them. CDR3 protein: CASSAYKGGETQYF. The CDR3 DNA follows: TGTGCCAGCAGTGCCTATAAGGGGGGGGAGACCCAGTACTTC.

V is TRBV18 and J is TRBJ1-1; tentative D call: TRBD1 (6 bases). The CDR3 spans 16 residues. Between the trimmed V and J ends, which lost 1 base and 4 bases, there was a span of 16 bases. Germline CDR1 reads KGHSH; CDR2 reads LQKENI. CDR3 sequence reads: CASSPQQGSMGTEAFF. The CDR3, as DNA: TGTGCCAGCTCACCACAACAGGGAAGTATGGGCACTGAAGCTTTCTTT.

The chain couples TRBV10-2 to TRBJ1-6; unclear D gene. The V end was cut by 5 bases, the J end by 6 bases, with 14 bases between. The CDR3 has 15 amino acids. CDR1 is WSHSY and CDR2 is SAAADI in the germline V gene. In DNA form, the CDR3 reads TGCGCCAGCAGTAGCAGCGGACGGGGTAATTCACCCCTCCACTTT. This gives the protein CASSSSGRGNSPLHF.

The chain employs TRBV11-3 and TRBJ2-7; D uncertain. V lost 5 bases to trimming and J lost 5 bases, with 10 bases between them. The CDR3 is made up of 12 amino acids. Germline assignment: CDR1 SGHNT and CDR2 YENEEA. The CDR3 region has the DNA TGTGCCAGCAGCCCCATGTTTGACGAGCAGTACTTC. Its translation is CASSPMFDEQYF.

V gene TRBV30 combines with J gene TRBJ2-7; D tentatively fits TRBD1 or TRBD2 (5 bases each). Germline lookup yields CDR1 GTSNPN and CDR2 SVGIG (reference sequence). The CDR3 consists of 13 residues. The V gene lost 3 bases and the J gene lost 4 bases, with 13 bases spanning the gap. The CDR3 region has the DNA TGTGCCTGGAGCCCGGGGCCAGAGTACGAGCAGTACTTC. It translates to CAWSPGPEYEQYF.

The gene calls are TRBV2 and TRBJ2-3; TRBD1 or TRBD2 may be the D gene (5 bases each). Looked up from germline, CDR1 is SNHLY and CDR2 is FYNNEI. V was pared by 2 bases and J by 10 bases, with 13 bases between. The CDR3 totals 13 residues. This CDR3 is CASSEQGRAPQYF. The CDR3, as DNA: TGTGCCAGCAGTGAACAGGGACGCGCCCCGCAGTATTTT.

This clone has just one count. J is TRBJ2-7 and V is TRBV2, with 7 nucleotides matching TRBD2. Germline-derived CDR1 and CDR2 are SNHLY and FYNNEI. Unmatched junction bases numbered 9, after V lost 4 bases and J lost 3 bases. The CDR3 covers 15 residues. The CDR3 spells CASSAEGSGNYEQYF. CDR3 coding DNA: TGTGCCAGCAGTGCGGAGGGGAGCGGGAACTACGAGCAGTACTTC.